The 25 T cell receptor beta chains below come from one sample, sequenced in a study of vaccination and CD4 T cells after COVID-19 (dated by TCRdb to the early 2020s). This specimen's treatment or condition label, per the study, means: 10-day PBMC culture with coronavirus spike peptide pools or control peptides (ViraFEST assay). CD4+ T cells from unexposed donors were collected before the COVID-19 pandemic (2011-2018). The antigens these receptors bind are not known. The method behind the library was PCR. Instrument used: Illumina iSeq 100. DNA from cultured CD4+ T cells underwent TCR sequencing with the Oncomine TCR Beta short-read assay at the Johns Hopkins FTIC core. TCRdb ran its own pipeline on the public reads, namely fastp trimming at Q25 and MiXCR clone calling, and kept in-frame beta chains. Every CDR3 protein is listed once, alongside the most common genes and DNA of its rows. Counted in this sample were approximately 7,000 distinct CDR3 sequences; approximately 52% of them appeared once. Together, the top ten hold approximately 24% of the sample.

Sequencing was performed on CD4+ T cells from blood, cultured in vitro. The receptors originated from a human donor in good health.

The chain carries TRBV19 and TRBJ2-3; weak D call: TRBD2 (5 bases). Trimming cost V 6 bases and J 8 bases, with 9 bases left between them. The CDR3 is 11 residues long. Looked up from germline, CDR1 is LNHDA and CDR2 is SQIVND (reference sequence). The CDR3 protein is CASRLAGTQYF. CDR3 coding DNA: TGTGCCAGTAGGCTTGCGGGTACGCAGTATTTT.

In its sample, this clonotype was seen a few times. The CDR3 DNA reads TGTGCCAGCAGTGCTCAAACAGGGTTTGGTCAGCCCCAGCATTTT. Protein: CASSAQTGFGQPQHF. V and J are TRBV6-1 and TRBJ1-5; tentative D call: TRBD1 (6 bases). CDR1 and CDR2 from the germline V gene are MNHNS and SASEGT. The CDR3 has 15 amino acids. Trimming left V 4 bases short and J 6 bases short, with 16 bases between.

This clonotype was picked up one time. The rearrangement links TRBV7-2 to TRBJ2-7; 8 bases map to TRBD1. V shed 1 base, J shed 3 bases, and the junction held 11 bases outside the gene matches. Germline-derived CDR1 and CDR2 are SGHTA and FQGNSA. This CDR3 is built from 17 residues. The CDR3 DNA reads as TGTGCCAGCAGCTTAGGATCCGGGACAGGTGGTAGCTACGAGCAGTACTTC. It encodes CASSLGSGTGGSYEQYF. Together with reference TRBV7-2 and TRBJ2-7, the CDR3 gives the full variable domain: GAGVSQSPSNKVTEKGKDVELRCDPISGHTALYWYRQSLGQGLEFLIYFQGNSAPDKSGLPSDRFSAERTGGSVSTLTIQRTQQEDSAVYLCASSLGSGTGGSYEQYFGPGTRLTVT.

The rearrangement links TRBV15 to TRBJ2-3; 7 positions match TRBD2. V gave up 0 bases and J gave up 10 bases; unmatched junction bases: 7. The length of the CDR3 is 14 residues. Germline V gene lookup returns CDR1 LNHNV and CDR2 YYDKDF (reference sequence). CDR3 region: CATSRDRGLEPQYF. In DNA, the CDR3 is TGTGCCACCAGCAGAGATCGTGGACTAGAGCCGCAGTATTTT.

V is TRBV7-2 and J is TRBJ1-1; 8 bases agree with TRBD1. The CDR3 is 16 amino acids. Germline-derived CDR1 and CDR2 are SGHTA and FQGNSA. The V segment lost 3 bases and the J segment 2 bases; nucleotides outside the gene matches: 8. The CDR3 DNA follows: TGTGCCAGCAGCTTGTCGCAGGGGGCTGCTAACACTGAAGCTTTCTTT. Translation: CASSLSQGAANTEAFF.

The genes are TRBV6-1 and TRBJ1-1; the D gene is possibly TRBD1 (6 bases). Germline V gives CDR1 MNHNS, CDR2 SASEGT. V was pared by 3 bases and J by 6 bases, with 20 bases between. The CDR3 contains 16 residues. CDR3 residues: CASSDLAGAALAEAFF. CDR3 nucleotides: TGTGCCAGCAGTGATTTGGCAGGGGCGGCCCTTGCTGAAGCTTTCTTT.

By share, this clonotype ranks as large (0.1 to 1%). V and J are TRBV6-1 and TRBJ2-3; D is uncertain. Germline V gives CDR1 MNHNS, CDR2 SASEGT. The CDR3 is made up of 14 amino acids. The ends were cut back, 4 bases at V and 6 bases at J, with 14 bases in the middle. The CDR3: CASSVRLGWDTQYF. The CDR3 DNA reads as TGTGCCAGCAGTGTTAGGCTAGGGTGGGATACGCAGTATTTT.

The V and J genes are TRBV19 and TRBJ1-2; 9 bases align to TRBD1. CDR1 LNHDA and CDR2 SQIVND come from the germline V gene (reference sequence). CDR3 length: 12 residues. After removal of 8 bases from V and 3 bases from J, the junction contained 1 base not matched to a gene. CDR3 nucleotides: TGTGCCAGTCGGACAGGGGACTATGGCTACACCTTC. Its protein product is CASRTGDYGYTF.

In the case of this clonotype: The CDR3 does not end in the conserved phenylalanine or tryptophan, so this is likely a read error. The chain combines TRBV5-4 with TRBJ1-1; 7 nucleotides line up with TRBD1. The ends lost 5 bases at V and 2 bases at J; junction bases unmatched: 6. This CDR3 region has 14 residues. The germline gives CDR1 SGHNT, CDR2 YYREEE (reference sequence). Here the CDR3 DNA reads TGTGCCAGCAGGAAGACAGGGACTAACACTGAAGCTTTCCTT. Protein product: CASRKTGTNTEAFL.

The chain links TRBV7-6 to TRBJ2-2, with 8 bases lining up with TRBD2. V lost 2 bases, J lost 5 bases, and 10 bases stayed unmatched. In germline, CDR1 is SGHVS, CDR2 FNYEAQ. The CDR3 consists of 17 residues. CDR3 residues: CASSLIIASGSTGELFF. The CDR3 DNA sequence: TGTGCCAGCAGCTTAATAATAGCCAGCGGGAGTACCGGGGAGCTGTTTTTT.

V and J are TRBV6-5 and TRBJ1-2, with D possibly being TRBD1 (6 bases). Germline CDR1 is MNHEY and CDR2 is SVGAGI. The CDR3 consists of 14 residues. Trimming took off 2 bases at V and 6 bases at J, with 13 bases between the two ends. CDR3 nucleotides: TGTGCCAGCAGTTACCGAACAGGGTTAAATGGCTACACCTTC. Translated, it gives CASSYRTGLNGYTF.

The rearrangement uses TRBV24-1 and TRBJ2-3; D gene ambiguous. The V gene lost 1 base and the J gene lost 6 bases, with 7 bases spanning the gap. Germline V gene data show CDR1 as KGHDR and CDR2 as SFDVKD. This CDR3 is built from 13 residues. The CDR3 nucleotides are TGTGCCACCAGTGATTTTGTGGGGGATACGCAGTATTTT. Its translation: CATSDFVGDTQYF.

The gene calls are TRBV6-1 and TRBJ1-2; D perhaps matches TRBD1 (5 bases). Trimming took off 2 bases at V and 4 bases at J, with 11 bases between the two ends. CDR3 length equals 14 residues. Germline CDR1 and CDR2: MNHNS and SASEGT. Here the CDR3 DNA reads TGTGCCAGCAGTGAATTGTCCGGGGGCTATGGCTACACCTTC. The encoded protein is CASSELSGGYGYTF.

The V call is TRBV11-2, the J call TRBJ2-7; possibly TRBD1 for D (6 bases). The ends were cut back, 3 bases at V and 3 bases at J, with 9 bases in the middle. The CDR3 spans 13 residues. Germline CDR1 SGHAT, CDR2 FQNNGV. For the CDR3, the DNA is TGTGCCAGCAGCTTGGGCAGGGGCTACGAGCAGTACTTC. Translation: CASSLGRGYEQYF.

The chain couples TRBV6-5 to TRBJ1-1; TRBD1 agrees at 9 bases. CDR3 size: 13 residues. CDR1 is MNHEY and CDR2 is SVGAGI in the germline V gene. The V and J ends lost 4 bases and 8 bases, in that order; junction bases with no gene match: 5. This CDR3 is CASSSDRGKEAFF. For the CDR3, the DNA is TGTGCCAGCAGTTCGGACAGGGGAAAGGAAGCTTTCTTT.

The rearrangement joins TRBV10-3 to TRBJ2-7; TRBD2 matches at 9 bases. The V gene end was trimmed by 10 bases and the J gene end by 6 bases; junction bases not matched to a gene: 10. The CDR3 loop spans 13 amino acids. Looked up from germline, CDR1 is ENHRY and CDR2 is SYGVKD. CDR3 region: CATLAGRVFEQYF. CDR3 coding DNA: TGTGCCACCCTAGCGGGACGTGTCTTCGAGCAGTACTTC.

The rearrangement links TRBV12-3 or TRBV12-4 to TRBJ1-2, with a possible D match to TRBD1 (6 bases). Trimming shortened V by 5 bases and J by 1 base, and 14 bases separated the two germline ends. CDR3 length: 15 residues. CDR3 coding DNA: TGTGCCAGCAGTCCCGGGACAAGGAGTAACTATGGCTACACCTTC. It encodes CASSPGTRSNYGYTF.

CDR3 protein: CASSIIQGLFTNTEAFF. The CDR3 DNA reads TGTGCCAGTAGTATAATTCAGGGCTTGTTTACGAACACTGAAGCTTTCTTT. V and J are TRBV19 and TRBJ1-1; possible D gene TRBD1, 5 bases. From germline, CDR1 is LNHDA and CDR2 SQIVND (reference sequence). The germline V and J ends were trimmed by 2 bases and 1 base, with 17 bases remaining between them. The CDR3 runs 17 residues.

The chain couples TRBV6-1 to TRBJ1-1, with D unresolved. The V gene's germline CDR1 is MNHNS and CDR2 SASEGT. This CDR3 region has 12 residues. Trimming shortened V by 3 bases and J by 4 bases, and 6 bases separated the two germline ends. CDR3 in amino acids: CASSDRFTEAFF. CDR3 DNA: TGTGCCAGCAGTGATAGGTTCACTGAAGCTTTCTTT.

This clonotype was observed a single time. This chain uses TRBV12-3 or TRBV12-4 with TRBJ1-1; D perhaps matches TRBD1 (5 bases). Trimming stripped 4 bases from V and 1 base from J, with 7 bases between. This CDR3 spans 13 amino acids. CDR3 amino acids: CASSSTENTEAFF. DNA of the CDR3: TGTGCCAGCAGTTCGACAGAGAACACTGAAGCTTTCTTT.

The chain recombines TRBV5-1 with TRBJ2-2; 9 bases line up with TRBD2. V was clipped by 4 bases and J by 6 bases; unmatched bases: 7. This CDR3 contains 15 residues. Looked up from germline, CDR1 is SGHRS and CDR2 is YFSETQ. CDR3 loop: CASSPGTSQAGELFF. DNA of the CDR3: TGCGCCAGCAGCCCTGGGACTAGCCAAGCCGGGGAGCTGTTTTTT.

The chain is built from TRBV2 and TRBJ1-5, with D possibly being TRBD1 (5 bases). Trimming pared 0 bases from V and 0 bases from J, leaving 12 bases between. Germline V gene data show CDR1 as SNHLY and CDR2 as FYNNEI. The CDR3 is 17 residues long. The CDR3 region is CASSEALGGDSNQPQHF. The CDR3 DNA follows: TGTGCCAGCAGTGAAGCGCTTGGAGGGGATAGCAATCAGCCCCAGCATTTT.

CDR3 DNA sequence: TGTGCCAGCAGTTATGGGACTAGCGGGGGAAGCTCCTACAATGAGCAGTTCTTC. The encoded protein is CASSYGTSGGSSYNEQFF. The V and J genes are TRBV6-5 and TRBJ2-1, with 14 nucleotides matching TRBD2. Germline-derived CDR1 and CDR2 are MNHEY and SVGAGI. This CDR3 has 18 residues. Trimming cost V 3 bases and J 0 bases; bases outside gene matches: 4.

A few counts support this clonotype. The V call is TRBV21-1, the J call TRBJ1-2; the table's D call, TRBD1, was not checked against the DNA. TRBV21-1 is given as a pseudogene. The CDR3 has 14 residues. The CDR3: CASSGQGAPYGYTF. The CDR3 nucleotides are TGTGCCAGCAGCGGACAGGGGGCCCCCTATGGCTACACCTTC.

This clonotype occurred a few times. The chain combines TRBV7-9 with TRBJ2-1; 11 nucleotides agree with TRBD2. The germline CDR1 and CDR2 sequences are SEHNR and FQNEAQ (reference sequence). This CDR3 spans 16 amino acids. J gave up 5 bases and V 4 bases, and 7 bases lay outside the gene matches. The CDR3, as DNA: TGTGCCAGCAGCTCATACCTACTAGCGGGGGACAATGAGCAGTTCTTC. It is translated as CASSSYLLAGDNEQFF.